The sequence of this TCR beta chain was determined in a study of regulatory T cells in long-lasting Graves disease. Study-level points and caveats: Accuracy may have been reduced by the small sample size. Clonotypes that were public and shared totalled some 2,900 in persistent patients versus 850 to 1,000 in new patients.

The time point: newly diagnosed GD, antithyroid drugs for less than 3 months. RNA extracted from PBMCs served as the sequencing template. Each of the patients was recruited from an endocrinology department situated in Xi'an, China. Peripheral blood, roughly 10 milliliters of it, was drawn into EDTA tubes. This clonotype has a single count. Antigen unknown. The CDR3 runs 16 residues. Germline-derived CDR1 and CDR2 are SGDLS and YYNGEE. The V end lost 7 bases, the J end lost 0 bases, and 14 bases lay between the germline ends. iRepertoire HTBI primers and Arm-PCR of CDR3 regions built TCR beta libraries. TCRdb fed the multiplex PCR reads into MiXCR, producing one record per CDR3 protein. The sample gives around 400,000 distinct CDR3 sequences, roughly 15% of which show up once; 22% is in the top ten.

This clonotype was sampled from a female donor with Graves disease. The specimen was peripheral blood mononuclear cells (PBMCs), collected at new diagnosis, from a patient treated with antithyroid drugs. The genes are TRBV9 and TRBJ2-6; the D gene is possibly TRBD1 (6 bases). Here the CDR3 DNA reads TGTGCCAGCTTGGGGGCCTCTCCCTCTGGGGCCAACGTCCTGACTTTC. It specifies CASLGASPSGANVLTF.